These 30 T cell receptor beta chains originate from one sample sequenced in a study of cytomegalovirus exposure and HLA in healthy donors. PCR was performed using 60 Vbeta and 13 Jbeta primers. Repertoires were generated with immunoSEQ multiplex PCR, while TCRdb's copy carries only in-frame clones and drops some. The sample lists under 200,000 clones, roughly 80% occurring once. Sequenced: PBMCs. The receptor source for this set is a woman in her forties or fifties in good health and CMV-seropositive.

The rearrangement uses TRBV28 and TRBJ1-5; D gene ambiguous. V lost 10 bases and J 13 bases, leaving 17 bases between the germline ends. The CDR3 is made up of 11 amino acids. CDR1 is MDHEN and CDR2 is SYDVKM in the germline V gene. CDR3 sequence: CATLLGVRQHF. CDR3 nucleotide sequence: TGTGCCACCCTCCTCGGGGTAAGGCAGCATTTT.

V usage is TRBV7-9 and J usage is TRBJ2-1; TRBD1 is a possible D gene (5 bases). The CDR3 contains 15 residues. Germline loops: CDR1 SEHNR, CDR2 FQNEAQ (reference sequence). Between the trimmed V and J ends, which lost 4 bases and 7 bases, there was a span of 17 bases. CDR3 region: CASSSPLTEANEQFF. As DNA, the CDR3 is TGTGCCAGCAGCTCCCCCCTGACAGAAGCAAATGAGCAGTTCTTC.

The V and J genes are TRBV10-2 and TRBJ1-1, with 7 bases that match TRBD1. V shed 7 bases and J 4 bases; nucleotides not matched to a gene: 6. The CDR3 contains 13 residues. Germline CDR1 WSHSY, CDR2 SAAADI. The CDR3 loop reads CASIRGPGTEAFF. The CDR3 DNA reads TGCGCCAGCATTAGGGGGCCTGGCACTGAAGCTTTCTTT.

This clone was counted a single time. V gene TRBV9 combines with J gene TRBJ1-6, with 10 bases lining up with TRBD1. Per germline, CDR1 SGDLS and CDR2 YYNGEE. This CDR3 is 16 amino acids long. Unmatched junction bases numbered 8, after V lost 4 bases and J lost 7 bases. The CDR3 region has the DNA TGTGCCAGCAGCCCATATCCGGGACAGGGGAATTCACCCCTCCACTTT. Its protein is CASSPYPGQGNSPLHF.

CDR3 nucleotide sequence: TGTGCCAGCAGCTTGACCGGGACTAGCGGGGGGGCGGGAACGCAGTATTTT. Translating it yields CASSLTGTSGGAGTQYF. This sequence joins TRBV7-3 and TRBJ2-3; 16 positions match TRBD2. J was trimmed by 9 bases and V by 3 bases; bases with no gene match: 9. The V gene's germline CDR1 is SGHTA and CDR2 FQGTGA. This CDR3 is 17 amino acids long.

This chain links TRBV5-4 with TRBJ2-3, with 8 bases identical to TRBD2. In germline, CDR1 is SGHNT, CDR2 YYREEE (reference sequence). This CDR3 has 15 residues. Trimming took 4 bases from V and 4 from J; bases not matched to a gene: 8. The CDR3 protein is CASSPSGGTADTQYF. CDR3 DNA: TGTGCCAGCAGCCCGAGCGGGGGTACGGCAGATACGCAGTATTTT.

The chain employs TRBV19 and TRBJ1-1, with D possibly being TRBD1 (6 bases). Per the germline V gene, CDR1 is LNHDA and CDR2 is SQIVND (reference sequence). This CDR3 spans 14 amino acids. V was shortened by 4 bases and J by 6 bases, with 15 bases between the two germline ends. The CDR3: CASSTKLGQAEAFF. The DNA of the CDR3 is TGTGCCAGTAGTACTAAACTGGGACAAGCTGAAGCTTTCTTT.

The rearrangement joins TRBV27 to TRBJ2-1; TRBD1 aligns across 8 bases. V was clipped by 3 bases and J by 7 bases; unmatched bases: 11. The CDR3 has 16 amino acids. Germline assignment: CDR1 MNHEY and CDR2 SMNVEV (reference sequence). This CDR3 is CASSFARSQGENEQFF. CDR3 coding DNA: TGTGCCAGCAGTTTTGCTCGGTCACAGGGGGAGAATGAGCAGTTCTTC.

The chain has TRBV10-3 and TRBJ2-1, with TRBD2 matching over 13 bases. Per germline, CDR1 ENHRY and CDR2 SYGVKD. The CDR3 sequence is 16 residues long. After removal of 0 bases from V and 5 bases from J, the junction contained 1 base not matched to a gene. CDR3 amino acids: CAISESGTSGDNEQFF. CDR3 DNA: TGTGCCATCAGTGAGTCGGGGACTAGCGGGGACAATGAGCAGTTCTTC.

The chain combines TRBV5-4 with TRBJ2-7; 9 nucleotides agree with TRBD2. The CDR3 length is 14 residues. Unmatched junction bases numbered 7, after V lost 5 bases and J lost 4 bases. Germline CDR1 reads SGHNT; CDR2 reads YYREEE (reference sequence). Written as DNA, the CDR3 is TGTGCCAGCAGATTTAGCGGGGGACCTTACGAGCAGTACTTC. Translation gives CASRFSGGPYEQYF. The full variable domain, in which reference TRBV5-4 and TRBJ2-7 provide the parts outside the CDR3, is ETGVTQSPTHLIKTRGQQVTLRCSSQSGHNTVSWYQQALGQGPQFIFQYYREEENGRGNFPPRFSGLQFPNYSSELNVNALELDDSALYLCASRFSGGPYEQYFGPGTRLTVT.

This sequence joins TRBV7-2 and TRBJ1-4; D call uncertain. V lost 1 base to trimming and J lost 7 bases, with 16 bases between them. Looked up from germline, CDR1 is SGHTA and CDR2 is FQGNSA. The length of the CDR3 is 16 residues. The DNA for the CDR3 is TGTGCCAGCAGCTTAGGAGTGGGAGGGCTGGGTGAAAAACTGTTTTTT. Amino acid sequence: CASSLGVGGLGEKLFF.

The V gene is TRBV7-2, the J gene TRBJ2-1; 10 bases match TRBD1. Germline CDR1 is SGHTA and CDR2 is FQGNSA. The J segment lost 8 bases and the V segment lost 5 bases, leaving 9 bases of the junction unmatched. CDR3 length: 15 residues. As DNA, the CDR3 is TGTGCCAGCAGCACCCGGACAGGGGGTGTCTATGAGCAGTTCTTC. It is translated as CASSTRTGGVYEQFF. Drawing the rest from reference TRBV7-2 and TRBJ2-1, the complete variable domain is GAGVSQSPSNKVTEKGKDVELRCDPISGHTALYWYRQSLGQGLEFLIYFQGNSAPDKSGLPSDRFSAERTGGSVSTLTIQRTQQEDSAVYLCASSTRTGGVYEQFFGPGTRLTVL.

The chain links TRBV4-1 to TRBJ2-7; 7 bases align to TRBD2. Germline CDR1 and CDR2: MGHRA and YSYEKL. V shed 0 bases and J 0 bases; nucleotides not matched to a gene: 5. The length of the CDR3 is 16 residues. The CDR3: CASSQESGTASYEQYF. CDR3 in DNA: TGCGCCAGCAGCCAAGAGAGCGGGACGGCCTCCTACGAGCAGTACTTC.

The J gene is TRBJ2-2, the V gene TRBV5-6; 12 positions agree with TRBD2. CDR1 and CDR2 from the germline V gene are SGHDT and YYEEEE. The length of the CDR3 is 16 residues. The ends lost 2 bases at V and 5 bases at J; junction bases unmatched: 4. CDR3 amino acids: CASSFRLAGVTGELFF. The DNA of the CDR3 is TGTGCCAGCAGCTTTAGACTAGCGGGAGTAACCGGGGAGCTGTTTTTT.

This clone has a handful of counts. The CDR3 is CASSLGPGNTEAFF. In nucleotides, the CDR3 is TGTGCCAGCAGCTTAGGTCCAGGGAACACTGAAGCTTTCTTT. J is TRBJ1-1 and V is TRBV7-9; D is ambiguous. This CDR3 has 14 residues. Trimming removed 1 base from V and 1 base from J, with 7 bases in between. Germline CDR1 SEHNR, CDR2 FQNEAQ (reference sequence).

V and J are TRBV25-1 and TRBJ1-1; D is uncertain. This CDR3 comprises 14 residues. Trimming pared 5 bases from V and 2 bases from J, leaving 12 bases between. The germline gives CDR1 MGHDK, CDR2 SYGVNS. CDR3 protein: CASSLGSVNTEAFF. CDR3 coding DNA: TGTGCCAGCAGTCTGGGCTCTGTAAACACTGAAGCTTTCTTT.

V gene TRBV4-1 combines with J gene TRBJ2-7; D is unclear. Germline assignment: CDR1 MGHRA and CDR2 YSYEKL. Trimming cost V 1 base and J 0 bases, with 10 bases left between them. The CDR3 is 15 amino acids. In DNA form, the CDR3 reads TGCGCCAGCAGCCAAGTCGCAGGTGTCTCCTACGAGCAGTACTTC. Its translation is CASSQVAGVSYEQYF.

The chain has TRBV9 and TRBJ2-3; the D gene is possibly TRBD2 (5 bases). Trimming took off 3 bases at V and 2 bases at J, with 13 bases between the two ends. The CDR3 length is 15 residues. CDR1 and CDR2 (germline): SGDLS, YYNGEE. The CDR3 spells CASSARVITTDTQYF. CDR3 nucleotide sequence: TGTGCCAGCAGCGCGCGGGTGATAACCACAGATACGCAGTATTTT.

The chain has TRBV5-6 and TRBJ2-3, with 7 bases identical to TRBD2. In germline, CDR1 is SGHDT, CDR2 YYEEEE. This CDR3 has 13 residues. V lost 7 bases to trimming and J lost 2 bases; unmatched junction nucleotides: 4. CDR3 sequence (DNA): TGTGCCAGCCAGCGGGGTACCACAGATACGCAGTATTTT. Protein: CASQRGTTDTQYF.

This chain links TRBV6-6 with TRBJ2-6; 7 nucleotides line up with TRBD1. Germline CDR1 MNHNY, CDR2 SVGAGI (reference sequence). The CDR3 contains 15 residues. Unmatched junction bases numbered 4, after V lost 4 bases and J lost 4 bases. The CDR3 is CASSSQGPGANVLTF. CDR3 in DNA: TGTGCCAGCAGTTCACAGGGGCCCGGGGCCAACGTCCTGACTTTC.

The rearrangement links TRBV7-9 to TRBJ1-2; D might be TRBD1 (5 bases). The germline V gene encodes CDR1 SEHNR and CDR2 FQNEAQ (reference sequence). Trimming took off 8 bases at V and 4 bases at J, with 8 bases between the two ends. The CDR3 extends over 11 amino acids. CDR3 region: CASETVYGYTF. CDR3 sequence (DNA): TGTGCCAGCGAGACAGTCTATGGCTACACCTTC.

The chain has TRBV19 and TRBJ1-5, with 12 bases fitting TRBD1. This CDR3 has 19 amino acids. Losses at the gene ends were 5 bases for V and 0 bases for J; bases not matched to a gene: 11. The germline V gene encodes CDR1 LNHDA and CDR2 SQIVND (reference sequence). CDR3 bases: TGTGCCAGTAGTGGGCCGGGACAGGGGGCGTCGAATAGCAATCAGCCCCAGCATTTT. Encoded protein: CASSGPGQGASNSNQPQHF.

To note about this clone: Its ends do not fully match the called genes, so a read error is possible. The J gene is TRBJ1-1, the V gene TRBV7-7; a possible D gene is TRBD1 (5 bases). The length of the CDR3 is 15 residues. Germline V gene data show CDR1 as SSHAT and CDR2 as FNYEAQ (reference sequence). For the CDR3, the DNA is TGTGCTAGCAGCCTACGCCCTCGTGGGGGGACTGAAGCTTTCTTT. It specifies CASSLRPRGGTEAFF. The full variable domain, rest sourced from reference TRBV7-7 and TRBJ1-1, is GAGVSQSPRYKVTKRGQDVTLRCDPISSHATLYWYQQALGQGPEFLTYFNYEAQPDKSGLPSDRFSAERPEGSISTLTIQRTEQRDSAMYRCASSLRPRGGTEAFFGQGTRLTVV.

This clone came up a few times. This same CDR3 is encoded by further DNA sequences in the sample. The chain combines TRBV6-5 with TRBJ1-5; D gene ambiguous. V was shortened by 0 bases and J by 1 base, with 7 bases between the two germline ends. Germline assignment: CDR1 MNHEY and CDR2 SVGAGI. This CDR3 spans 15 amino acids. CDR3 in amino acids: CASSYSEGSNQPQHF. The CDR3 DNA reads as TGTGCCAGCAGTTACTCCGAGGGAAGCAATCAGCCCCAGCATTTT.

The V call is TRBV11-2, the J call TRBJ1-1; 7 bases agree with TRBD1. Germline trimming cut 8 bases from V and 10 bases from J; bases unmatched to any gene: 13. Germline V CDR1 and CDR2: SGHAT, FQNNGV. This CDR3 is built from 13 residues. The DNA for the CDR3 is TGTGCCAGCTTGGACAGGCTAAGCTTTCGAGCTTTCTTT. It encodes CASLDRLSFRAFF.

This chain connects TRBV7-2 to TRBJ1-3; weak D call: TRBD1 (5 bases). The V gene's germline CDR1 is SGHTA and CDR2 FQGNSA. The CDR3 runs to 14 residues. Trimming took off 0 bases at V and 4 bases at J, with 7 bases between the two ends. The DNA for the CDR3 is TGTGCCAGCAGCTTAGCAGGGGTCGGAAACACCATATATTTT. This sequence encodes CASSLAGVGNTIYF.

J is TRBJ1-2 and V is TRBV6-6; possibly TRBD1 for D (5 bases). The length of the CDR3 is 13 residues. Looked up from germline, CDR1 is MNHNY and CDR2 is SVGAGI (reference sequence). Trimming shortened V by 2 bases and J by 5 bases, and 9 bases separated the two germline ends. The CDR3 loop reads CASSYDRKYGYTF. In nucleotides, the CDR3 is TGTGCCAGCAGTTACGACAGAAAATATGGCTACACCTTC.

The chain is built from TRBV6-5 and TRBJ2-7, with 10 bases identical to TRBD1. The germline V gene has CDR1 MNHEY and CDR2 SVGAGI. Trimming removed 6 bases from V and 2 bases from J; junction bases left unmatched: 4. The CDR3 totals 14 residues. The CDR3 region has the DNA TGTGCCAGCAGATCCGGGACAGGGGCCTACGAGCAGTACTTC. It encodes CASRSGTGAYEQYF.

This chain joins TRBV6-5 and TRBJ2-1; 9 bases are a match to TRBD1. The germline V gene has CDR1 MNHEY and CDR2 SVGAGI. Trimming removed 6 bases from V and 7 bases from J; junction bases left unmatched: 10. The CDR3 length is 15 residues. CDR3 sequence (DNA): TGTGCCAGCAGGTCCCCGGACAGGGGCACGAATGAGCAGTTCTTC. Residues: CASRSPDRGTNEQFF.

In DNA, the CDR3 is TGTGCCACCAGCGTAGGACAGGGAGACTATGGCTACACCTTC. Its protein product is CATSVGQGDYGYTF. The V gene is TRBV15, the J gene TRBJ1-2; 8 bases map to TRBD1. Germline V gene data show CDR1 as LNHNV and CDR2 as YYDKDF (reference sequence). V lost 5 bases to trimming and J lost 3 bases; unmatched junction nucleotides: 5. The CDR3 has 14 residues.